What follows describes a single T cell receptor (beta chain). Sequencing was performed with immunoSEQ multiplex PCR; in TCRdb, only in-frame clones are kept and a portion is missing. The data show over 120,000 clones, around 90% seen once. The data were obtained in a study of T cell responses to AZD1222 COVID-19 vaccine. The CDR3 runs to 13 residues. The ends were cut back, 4 bases at V and 0 bases at J, with 7 bases in the middle. Germline V lookup: CDR1 GTSNPN, CDR2 SVGIG (reference sequence). The sequence was obtained from an adult who received the AZD1222 COVID-19 vaccine. The source was peripheral blood, collected 28 days after the second AZD1222 dose. The chain is built from TRBV30 and TRBJ1-3; D unresolved. CDR3 region: CAWNLVSGNTIYF. The CDR3 DNA follows: TGTGCCTGGAATTTGGTCTCTGGAAACACCATATATTTT.